The source of this TCR beta chain is a study of metastatic and nonmetastatic thyroid tumors. Not a single patient had been given any form of treatment at any point before undergoing thyroid surgery. A note on this clone: Sequence at one end of the junction differs from germline and may be a read error.

CDR1 LGHDT and CDR2 YNNKEL come from the germline V gene (reference sequence). The CDR3 has 11 residues. TCRdb re-clonotyped the PCR reads through MiXCR. The table shows under 7,500 clones, with under 35% occurring only once. This chain joins TRBV3-1 and TRBJ2-7, with D possibly matching TRBD1 (5 bases). Sequencing input: adjacent normal tissue. The TCR sequence derives from a female donor with papillary thyroid cancer or a benign thyroid nodule (not recorded which). Some clones in this sample may be carry-over from other donors' samples. CDR3 protein: CASRQGAEQYF. CDR3 in DNA: TGTGCCAGCAGACAAGGGGCCGAGCAGTACTTC.